The sequence of this TCR beta chain was determined in a study of regulatory dendritic cells for organ transplantation. Allogeneic regulatory or mature dendritic cells were co-cultured for 5 days with CFSE-labeled sorted T cells at 1:10. The CDR3 loop spans 15 amino acids. V dropped 5 bases and J dropped 3; count of bases not matched to a gene: 7. Germline V gene data show CDR1 as SQVTM and CDR2 as ANQGSEA. Comment on this clone: What it binds is unknown.

Sequenced by immunoSEQ multiplex PCR; TCRdb stores in-frame clones only, minus some. Here the sample spans about 4,200 clones, about three fifths being singletons. The genes are TRBV29-1 and TRBJ2-4; 10 nucleotides align to TRBD2. Sequencing was carried out using memory CD8+ T cells from blood cultured with regulatory dendritic cells. Indicated subset: CD45RO+ memory T cells. This sequence originates from a human donor in good health. CDR3 DNA: TGCAGCGTTAGCGGGGGGGCCTGGGGCAAAAACATTCAGTACTTC. As protein: CSVSGGAWGKNIQYF. Complete variable domain (other parts from reference TRBV29-1 and TRBJ2-4): SAVISQKPSRDICQRGTSLTIQCQVDSQVTMMFWYRQQPGQSLTLIATANQGSEATYESGFVIDKFPISRPNLTFSTLTVSNMSPEDSSIYLCSVSGGAWGKNIQYFGAGTRLSVL.